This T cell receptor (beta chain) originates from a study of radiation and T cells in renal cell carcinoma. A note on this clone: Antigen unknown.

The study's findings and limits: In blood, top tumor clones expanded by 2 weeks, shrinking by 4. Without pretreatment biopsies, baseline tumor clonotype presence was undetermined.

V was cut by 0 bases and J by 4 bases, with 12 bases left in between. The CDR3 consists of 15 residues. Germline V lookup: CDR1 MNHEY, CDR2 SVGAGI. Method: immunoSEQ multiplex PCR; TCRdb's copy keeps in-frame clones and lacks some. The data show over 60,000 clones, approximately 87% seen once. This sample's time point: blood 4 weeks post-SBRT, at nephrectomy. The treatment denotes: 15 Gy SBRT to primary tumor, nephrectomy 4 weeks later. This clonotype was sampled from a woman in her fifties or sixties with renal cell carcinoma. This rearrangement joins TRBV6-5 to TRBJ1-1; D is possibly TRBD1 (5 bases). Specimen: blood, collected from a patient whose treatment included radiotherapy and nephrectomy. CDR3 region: CASSYSAGPGTEAFF. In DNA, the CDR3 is TGTGCCAGCAGTTACTCGGCAGGGCCGGGCACTGAAGCTTTCTTT.